This entry lists 28 T cell receptor beta chains sequenced from one sample in a study of blood T cell repertoires in COVID-19. TCRdb's table, derived via immunoSEQ multiplex PCR, lists solely in-frame clones and lacks some. The sample comprises around 300,000 clones, roughly 91% of which are singletons, and under 2.5% rests with the top ten. Input material: PBMCs or T cells enriched from blood (not recorded which). Receptor source: a woman in her sixties or seventies who had recovered from COVID-19.

This clone was recorded a few times. The chain carries TRBV2 and TRBJ1-2; 7 bases fit TRBD1. The CDR3 loop spans 14 amino acids. With 6 bases clipped from V and 4 bases from J, the junction kept 8 bases outside the gene matches. Germline CDR1 and CDR2: SNHLY and FYNNEI. This CDR3 is CASRDDREVYGYTF. The CDR3 bases are TGTGCCAGCAGGGATGACAGGGAAGTCTATGGCTACACCTTC.

The chain links TRBV5-1 to TRBJ2-3; D uncertain. V lost 4 bases and J 5 bases, leaving 14 bases between the germline ends. The germline CDR1 and CDR2 sequences are SGHRS and YFSETQ. This CDR3 spans 14 amino acids. This CDR3 is CASSPTLPGDTQYF. Here the CDR3 DNA reads TGCGCCAGCAGCCCGACGCTCCCGGGAGATACGCAGTATTTT. The full variable domain, rest sourced from reference TRBV5-1 and TRBJ2-3, is KAGVTQTPRYLIKTRGQQVTLSCSPISGHRSVSWYQQTPGQGLQFLFEYFSETQRNKGNFPGRFSGRQFSNSRSEMNVSTLELGDSALYLCASSPTLPGDTQYFGPGTRLTVL.

The chain employs TRBV30 and TRBJ2-3; D not certain. The V gene's germline CDR1 is GTSNPN and CDR2 SVGIG (reference sequence). V was shortened by 2 bases and J by 7 bases, with 4 bases between the two germline ends. The CDR3 loop spans 10 amino acids. Written as DNA, the CDR3 is TGTGCCTGGAGTATAAATACGCAGTATTTT. Amino acid sequence: CAWSINTQYF.

V is TRBV5-1 and J is TRBJ1-1; D gene unclear. This CDR3 is built from 14 residues. Germline lookup yields CDR1 SGHRS and CDR2 YFSETQ. With 3 bases removed from V and 1 base from J, the gap between germline ends came to 10 bases. The CDR3 nucleotides read TGCGCCAGCAGCTCCCGCGCATCGAACACTGAAGCTTTCTTT. Amino acids: CASSSRASNTEAFF.

V is TRBV3-1 (or the pseudogene TRBV3-2) and J is TRBJ2-1, with 13 bases identical to TRBD2. CDR1 is LGHDT, CDR2 YNNKEL, per germline (reference sequence). CDR3 length equals 15 residues. The J segment lost 5 bases and the V segment lost 4 bases, leaving 2 bases of the junction unmatched. CDR3 protein: CASSRLAGGNNEQFF. The DNA of the CDR3 is TGTGCCAGCAGCCGACTAGCGGGGGGTAACAATGAGCAGTTCTTC.

DNA for the CDR3: TGTGCCAGCAGCTTTAAGGGGACAGTCGGGGGTAATGAGCAGTTCTTC. Protein sequence: CASSFKGTVGGNEQFF. The genes are TRBV7-8 and TRBJ2-1; possible D gene TRBD1, 7 bases. Germline lookup yields CDR1 SGHVS and CDR2 FQNEAQ. This CDR3 is 16 amino acids long. Trimming removed 3 bases from V and 7 bases from J, with 19 bases in between. The full variable domain, with the rest looked up from reference TRBV7-8 and TRBJ2-1, is GAGVSQSPRYKVAKRGQDVALRCDPISGHVSLFWYQQALGQGPEFLTYFQNEAQLDKSGLPSDRFFAERPEGSVSTLKIQRTQQEDSAVYLCASSFKGTVGGNEQFFGPGTRLTVL.

This chain joins TRBV28 and TRBJ2-3; a possible D gene is TRBD2 (6 bases). V was trimmed by 2 bases and J by 6 bases, leaving 12 bases between them. The CDR3 spans 14 residues. Germline CDR1 is MDHEN and CDR2 is SYDVKM. The CDR3 DNA sequence: TGTGCCAGCAGTTTAGCGGGGAGCAAGGATACGCAGTATTTT. It codes for CASSLAGSKDTQYF.

The J gene is TRBJ1-3, the V gene TRBV9; 8 bases map to TRBD1. The CDR3 has 15 residues. Germline V lookup: CDR1 SGDLS, CDR2 YYNGEE. Losses at the gene ends were 3 bases for V and 4 bases for J; bases not matched to a gene: 6. As DNA, the CDR3 is TGTGCCAGCAGCGCCAGGACAGGGCAAGGAAACACCATATATTTT. Translated: CASSARTGQGNTIYF.

This chain connects TRBV2 to TRBJ1-5; 11 positions agree with TRBD1. The CDR3 is made up of 17 amino acids. Germline loops: CDR1 SNHLY, CDR2 FYNNEI. V trimming: 4 bases; J trimming: 6 bases; junction bases outside the gene matches: 11. CDR3: CASSVALGQGAGQPQHF. The CDR3 DNA sequence: TGTGCCAGCAGTGTTGCCCTAGGACAGGGGGCAGGTCAGCCCCAGCATTTT.

In this sample, this clone turned up a few times. The V call is TRBV5-1, the J call TRBJ1-2, with TRBD1 matching over 11 bases. The CDR3 length is 15 residues. The ends lost 4 bases at V and 8 bases at J; junction bases unmatched: 10. CDR1 is SGHRS, CDR2 YFSETQ, per germline. The CDR3: CASSARTGGARGYTF. Here the CDR3 DNA reads TGCGCCAGCAGCGCCCGGACAGGGGGCGCCCGGGGCTACACCTTC. Variable domain in full (rest from reference TRBV5-1 and TRBJ1-2): KAGVTQTPRYLIKTRGQQVTLSCSPISGHRSVSWYQQTPGQGLQFLFEYFSETQRNKGNFPGRFSGRQFSNSRSEMNVSTLELGDSALYLCASSARTGGARGYTFGSGTRLTVV.

The gene calls are TRBV5-1 and TRBJ2-1; TRBD2 matches at 9 bases. The CDR3 is 15 residues long. V gave up 0 bases and J gave up 3 bases; unmatched junction bases: 1. Germline values: CDR1 SGHRS, CDR2 YFSETQ. CDR3 in amino acids: CASSLGTSDYNEQFF. In DNA, the CDR3 is TGCGCCAGCAGCTTGGGGACTAGCGACTACAATGAGCAGTTCTTC.

CDR3: CASSLSPSTDTQYF. The CDR3, as DNA: TGTGCCAGCAGCTTAAGCCCAAGCACAGATACGCAGTATTTT. The rearrangement uses TRBV11-2 and TRBJ2-3; D remains unclear. The CDR3 extends over 14 amino acids. Germline lookup yields CDR1 SGHAT and CDR2 FQNNGV. Trimming removed 2 bases at V and 0 bases at J, with 6 bases between.

The DNA of the CDR3 is TGTGCCACCAGTGATTTTGCCGGGACTAGCGGGAAGCATGAGCAGTTCTTC. Translating it yields CATSDFAGTSGKHEQFF. The V call is TRBV24-1, the J call TRBJ2-1, with 13 positions matching TRBD2. The CDR3 has 17 residues. V was pared by 1 base and J by 8 bases, with 7 bases of the junction left unmatched. Per the germline V gene, CDR1 is KGHDR and CDR2 is SFDVKD.

The V call is TRBV28, the J call TRBJ1-1; D gene ambiguous. V was pared by 4 bases and J by 5 bases, with 8 bases between. The CDR3 spans 12 residues. In germline, CDR1 is MDHEN, CDR2 SYDVKM. The DNA of the CDR3 is TGTGCCAGCAGTTCCAAGCGGACTGAAGCTTTCTTT. It is translated as CASSSKRTEAFF.

This clone has just one count. The CDR3 coding sequence is TGTGCCAGCAGCCAAGATACTAGCGGCACCTACAATGAGCAGTTCTTC. Translating gives CASSQDTSGTYNEQFF. The V and J genes are TRBV3-1 (or the pseudogene TRBV3-2) and TRBJ2-1; TRBD2 matches at 8 bases. The V gene's germline CDR1 is LGHDT and CDR2 YNNKEL (reference sequence). The CDR3 totals 16 residues. V gave up 0 bases and J gave up 2 bases; unmatched junction bases: 3.

This clone was observed a few times. CDR3 bases: TGTGCAAGTCGCCGAACCATTAGAGGTGCTAACTATGGCTACACCTTC. Translated: CASRRTIRGANYGYTF. This chain connects TRBV12-2 to TRBJ1-2. TRBV12-2 corresponds to a pseudogene. This CDR3 is 16 amino acids long.

This clone was detected only a few times. The V call is TRBV5-1, the J call TRBJ1-3; TRBD1 agrees at 9 bases. There are 18 residues in the CDR3. Per the germline V gene, CDR1 is SGHRS and CDR2 is YFSETQ. The V gene end was trimmed by 4 bases and the J gene end by 0 bases; junction bases not matched to a gene: 11. This CDR3 reads CASSLDVMGQGSGNTIYF. CDR3 sequence (DNA): TGCGCCAGCAGCCTGGACGTAATGGGACAGGGCTCTGGAAACACCATATATTTT.

The gene calls are TRBV25-1 and TRBJ2-2; TRBD2 agrees at 16 bases. The CDR3 is made up of 16 amino acids. Trimming cost V 7 bases and J 3 bases; bases outside gene matches: 2. Germline V CDR1 and CDR2: MGHDK, SYGVNS. The CDR3 region is CASTGTSGGDTGELFF. CDR3 nucleotides: TGTGCCAGCACCGGGACTAGCGGGGGGGACACCGGGGAGCTGTTTTTT.

This clone was found a few times. This chain joins TRBV29-1 and TRBJ1-5, with TRBD1 matching over 7 bases. CDR1 is SQVTM, CDR2 ANQGSEA, per germline. J lost 2 bases, V lost 4 bases, and 2 bases had no gene match. The CDR3 has 13 amino acids. Here the CDR3 DNA reads TGCAGCGTTGTCGACAGGGGCAATCAGCCCCAGCATTTT. Its translation: CSVVDRGNQPQHF.

The chain links TRBV7-8 to TRBJ2-1; D not certain. This CDR3 has 14 amino acids. The germline V gene has CDR1 SGHVS and CDR2 FQNEAQ. Trimming removed 5 bases at V and 5 bases at J, with 13 bases between. CDR3: CASSPKSLDNEQFF. As DNA, the CDR3 is TGTGCCAGCAGCCCTAAAAGTCTCGACAATGAGCAGTTCTTC.

The V call is TRBV23-1, the J call TRBJ2-7, with TRBD2 as a possible D gene (5 bases). TRBV23-1 is an ORF, with its function uncertain. The CDR3 is made up of 13 amino acids. The V gene lost 5 bases and the J gene lost 7 bases, with 15 bases spanning the gap. The CDR3 coding sequence is TGCGCCAGCAGTGATATGGAGTGGGAGGAGCAGTACTTC. Its protein is CASSDMEWEEQYF.

The chain uses TRBV28 and TRBJ1-5; tentatively, D is TRBD1 (5 bases). Germline CDR1 is MDHEN and CDR2 is SYDVKM. The CDR3 covers 12 residues. Trimming removed 6 bases at V and 8 bases at J, with 11 bases between. CDR3 in DNA: TGTGCCAGCAGCCGGGGGGTGGAGCCCCAGCATTTT. Amino acid sequence: CASSRGVEPQHF.

This chain connects TRBV10-3 to TRBJ2-1; the D is unclear. V was trimmed by 6 bases and J by 7 bases, leaving 10 bases between them. Germline loops: CDR1 ENHRY, CDR2 SYGVKD. The CDR3 runs to 12 residues. The CDR3 protein is CAISSDKNEQFF. In DNA, the CDR3 is TGTGCCATCAGCTCCGACAAAAATGAGCAGTTCTTC.

The chain joins TRBV6-2 or TRBV6-3 to TRBJ2-1; 7 bases align to TRBD2. The CDR3 has 14 amino acids. The germline V gene has CDR1 MNHEY and CDR2 SVGEGT. V dropped 6 bases and J dropped 4; count of bases not matched to a gene: 6. In nucleotides, the CDR3 is TGTGCCAGCAGCTTGACTAGCCGATACAATGAGCAGTTCTTC. Protein: CASSLTSRYNEQFF.

The gene calls are TRBV30 and TRBJ1-2; perhaps TRBD1 as D (5 bases). This CDR3 comprises 13 residues. Trimming cost V 3 bases and J 5 bases, with 13 bases left between them. Germline V CDR1 and CDR2: GTSNPN, SVGIG (reference sequence). The CDR3 DNA follows: TGTGCCTGGAGCAGCCTGAGACAGTATGGCTACACCTTC. This translates into CAWSSLRQYGYTF.

The rearrangement uses TRBV7-9 and TRBJ2-3; the D is unclear. The V and J ends lost 1 base and 5 bases respectively, with 4 bases between them. Germline CDR1 is SEHNR and CDR2 is FQNEAQ (reference sequence). This CDR3 comprises 12 residues. DNA for the CDR3: TGTGCCAGCAGCTTAGTTAGAGATACGCAGTATTTT. It translates to CASSLVRDTQYF.

This clone has a single count. This chain joins TRBV10-3 and TRBJ1-6; 9 bases agree with TRBD1. V lost 8 bases, J lost 9 bases, and 8 bases stayed unmatched. This CDR3 region has 14 residues. Germline V gene sequence: CDR1 ENHRY, CDR2 SYGVKD. The DNA of the CDR3 is TGTGCCATCTCAGCGGGACAGGGAAGTTCACCCCTCCACTTT. Encoded protein: CAISAGQGSSPLHF.

The chain couples TRBV23-1 to TRBJ1-2; tentatively, D is TRBD1 (5 bases). TRBV23-1 falls under the ORF class, with uncertain function. V gave up 9 bases and J gave up 8 bases, with 16 bases separating them. The CDR3 consists of 12 residues. The CDR3 region has the DNA TGCGCCAGGTTCCAAAGAAGGGGCGGCTACACCTTC. Translated: CARFQRRGGYTF.